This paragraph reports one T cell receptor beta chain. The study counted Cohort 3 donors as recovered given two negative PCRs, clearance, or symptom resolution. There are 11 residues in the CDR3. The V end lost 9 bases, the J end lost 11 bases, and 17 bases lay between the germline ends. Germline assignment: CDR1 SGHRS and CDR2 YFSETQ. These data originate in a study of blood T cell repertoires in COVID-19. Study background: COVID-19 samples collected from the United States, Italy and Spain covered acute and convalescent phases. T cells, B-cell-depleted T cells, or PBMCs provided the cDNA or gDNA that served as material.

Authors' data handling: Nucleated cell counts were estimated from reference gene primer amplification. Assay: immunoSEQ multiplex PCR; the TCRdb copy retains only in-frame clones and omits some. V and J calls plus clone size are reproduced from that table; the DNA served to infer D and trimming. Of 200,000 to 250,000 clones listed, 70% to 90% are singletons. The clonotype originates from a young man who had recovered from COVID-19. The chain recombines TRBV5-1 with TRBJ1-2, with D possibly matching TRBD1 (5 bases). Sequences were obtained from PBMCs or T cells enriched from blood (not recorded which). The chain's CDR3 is CANPAGLEYTF. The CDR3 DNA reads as TGCGCCAACCCCGCGGGACTTGAGTACACCTTC.